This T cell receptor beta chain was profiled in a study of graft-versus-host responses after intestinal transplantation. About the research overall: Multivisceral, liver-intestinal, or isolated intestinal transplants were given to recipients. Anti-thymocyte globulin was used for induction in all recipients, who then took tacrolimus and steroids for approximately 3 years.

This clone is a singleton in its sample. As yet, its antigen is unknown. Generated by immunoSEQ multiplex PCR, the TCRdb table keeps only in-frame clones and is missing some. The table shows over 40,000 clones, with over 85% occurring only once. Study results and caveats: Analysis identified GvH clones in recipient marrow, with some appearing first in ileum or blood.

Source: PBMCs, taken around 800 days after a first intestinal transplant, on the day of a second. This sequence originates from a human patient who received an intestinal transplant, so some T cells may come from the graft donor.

The CDR3 region has the DNA TGTGCCAGCGGGGCAGGGGCTGGAGAGACCCAGTACTTC. It codes for CASGAGAGETQYF. This sequence joins TRBV7-9 and TRBJ2-5, with TRBD1 as a possible D gene (6 bases). V was clipped by 8 bases and J by 4 bases, with 14 bases between them. The CDR3 runs to 13 residues. Germline CDR1 and CDR2: SEHNR and FQNEAQ (reference sequence).